This T cell receptor (beta chain) was retrieved from a study of beta chain features in type 1 diabetes (dated by TCRdb to between 2018 and 2020). For the wider study: Mean age, gender distribution, total cell number and subset yield did not differ between patients and healthy donors. Naive and central memory subsets were obtained from all 28 donors, but regulatory and stem cell-like memory subsets were isolated from only 8 patients and roughly 8 healthy donors. A total of 100 million to 110 million sorted cells were examined across all samples, and a strong correlation was observed between cell number per subset and RNA yield. The study compared TCRB repertoires of sorted circulating CD4+ T cell subsets between recently diagnosed type 1 diabetes patients and matched healthy donors. What the work shows at the level of the full study, not this receptor alone: PCR might favor shorter templates, but patient and control samples were amplified and corrected together, so any skew would affect both groups equally. Patients with type 1 diabetes made fewer insertions and deleted more nucleotides at VDJ recombination sites, implying thymic rearrangement abnormalities. Because small numbers of individuals were included in the HLA sub-analyses, any influence of HLA type on TCRB rearrangement was left unresolved. Naive, central memory and regulatory TCRB repertoires appeared more similar among patients than among healthy donors. Because cDNA rather than genomic DNA was sequenced, highly expressing activated cells could have been over-represented, although no difference in activation and CD3 levels was found between groups. A moderate but significant shortening of TCRB CDR3 length was observed in type 1 diabetes patients in all four CD4+ subsets.

All of the isolated RNA was reverse transcribed with the High Capacity cDNA Reverse Transcription Kit, so expressed TCRB transcripts were sequenced. Deep immunoSEQ sequencing was performed on naive, central memory and regulatory T cell samples, with an average of around 3.4 million total reads per sample. Sorted cells were lysed in RLT buffer and RNA was extracted with DNase-treated RNeasy Micro or Mini kits, depending on cell number. Each cell subset was processed separately to prevent cross-contamination, with patient and healthy donor samples processed together. Using the immunoSEQ multiplex PCR, TCRB sequences were amplified from cDNA into 87-bp fragments spanning the CDR3 region. Sequencing of the amplicons was performed on the Illumina HiSeq platform. Per the authors' processing: Synthetic template baselines were used to correct PCR bias computationally, reads within Hamming distance 2 were collapsed, and singletons that could not be merged were discarded. By aligning reads against IMGT, V, D and J genes, CDR3 length, and insertions or deletions at six rearrangement sites were assigned. Within each subset, clonotype counts were normalized to sorted cell number, and only after that were true diversity and Gini coefficients computed with the tcR R package. The overlap coefficient, calculated on TCRB nucleotide sequences, was used to measure repertoire sharing. TCRdb took over this immuneACCESS table, retaining in-frame rearrangements with V and J assigned. Such tables are incomplete; in checked studies, under half of the missing clones stem from an unresolved V gene, and the remainder is unexplained. V and J calls and clone size are those listed in that table; D and trimming were worked out from the DNA. For this sample there are some 160,000 clones; roughly 9% appear just once. The top ten clones comprise roughly 0.72% of the sample.

Remarks on this clone: Its antigen has not been determined. The input lacks base qualities; no much larger clone sits a single base away.

The CDR1 and CDR2 encoded by the germline V gene are SNHLY and FYNNEI. Including cysteine and phenylalanine, the CDR3 has 12 amino acids. CDR3 DNA is the only sequence kept; it has 36 bases, read in frame from the first base. A distance of 10 bases separates the germline ends of V and J, which lose 5 bases and 6 bases respectively. A single peripheral blood draw of around 120 mL on average was collected from each donor into heparinised tubes. A BD FACSAria II was used to sort naive, central memory, regulatory and stem cell-like memory CD4+ T cells with a panel that included CD45RO, CCR7, CD25, CD127, CD95 and CD27. A purity above 98% was achieved for all sorted populations. PBMCs were isolated immediately by Lymphoprep density gradient centrifugation and stained directly without culture. So that batch effects would be minimized, each experiment stained and sorted samples in pairs, pairing one healthy donor with one patient.

The sample taken for sequencing was central memory CD4+ T cells from blood. This clonotype was obtained from a woman aged 25-40 years with type 1 diabetes. The sequence is built from TRBV2 and TRBJ1-1; the D gene lacks a confident call. CDR3 reads: CASSSQDSEAFF. The nucleotide sequence is given as TGTGCCAGCAGTTCCCAGGACTCTGAAGCTTTCTTT.